Only a few counts were recorded for the clone carrying this T cell receptor (beta chain). Its target is unknown. A junction end diverges from the germline sequence, so it may reflect a read error. Germline CDR1 is SGHTA and CDR2 is FQGNSA. There are 17 residues in the CDR3. The data were taken from a study of blood T cells in healthy people across ages. Study conclusions and caveats: Long-lived donors carried more naive CD4+ cells and greater diversity than aged donors. What prevented conclusive comparison of naive and antigen-experienced cells was that PBMCs were unsorted.

Combining a sample-barcoded 5' primer with a J-beta primer mix, a second PCR ran for about 6 to 11 cycles. TCRdb used MiXCR to reprocess the 5' RACE reads, holding one entry per CDR3 protein. Of roughly 1,300,000 distinct CDR3 sequences listed, roughly 64% are singletons. The donors, healthy Caucasians from Russia, were aged roughly 6 to 100. Sequencing was done on a sample of blood. This TCR came from a man in his late teens or twenties in good health. The chain employs TRBV7-2 and TRBJ2-3; TRBD2 aligns across 8 bases. The CDR3 nucleotides read TGTGCCAGCAGTTTAGGCTTGGCGGGGGGCATCACAGATACGCAGTATTTT. Amino acid sequence: CASSLGLAGGITDTQYF. Variable domain in full (rest from reference TRBV7-2 and TRBJ2-3): GAGVSQSPSNKVTEKGKDVELRCDPISGHTALYWYRQSLGQGLEFLIYFQGNSAPDKSGLPSDRFSAERTGGSVSTLTIQRTQQEDSAVYLCASSLGLAGGITDTQYFGPGTRLTVL.